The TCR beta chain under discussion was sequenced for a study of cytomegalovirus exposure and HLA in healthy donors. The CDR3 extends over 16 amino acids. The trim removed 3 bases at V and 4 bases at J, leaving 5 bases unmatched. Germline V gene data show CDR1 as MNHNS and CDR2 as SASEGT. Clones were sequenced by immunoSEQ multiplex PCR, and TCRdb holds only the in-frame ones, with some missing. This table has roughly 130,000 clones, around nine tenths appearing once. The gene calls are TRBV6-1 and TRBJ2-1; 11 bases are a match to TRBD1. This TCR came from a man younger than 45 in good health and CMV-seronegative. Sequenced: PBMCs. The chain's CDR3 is CASSDGQGALYNEQFF. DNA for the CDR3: TGTGCCAGCAGTGACGGACAGGGGGCTCTTTACAATGAGCAGTTCTTC.